These 13 T cell receptor beta chains were all obtained from the same sample, sequenced in a study of T cell changes during pregnancy in multiple sclerosis. Generated by immunoSEQ multiplex PCR, the TCRdb table keeps only in-frame clones and is missing some. The repertoire holds 60,000 or so clones, with roughly nine tenths as singletons. The sequencing here drew on peripheral blood, taken in the first trimester of pregnancy. These receptors were taken from a female donor with multiple sclerosis, enrolled in a pregnancy study.

In DNA form, the CDR3 reads TGTGCTACCAGACTAGCGGGATGGCCCAATGAGCAGTTCTTC. Protein sequence: CATRLAGWPNEQFF. This chain uses TRBV12-5 with TRBJ2-1, with 11 bases identical to TRBD2. The germline gives CDR1 LGHNT, CDR2 FRNRAP. V trimming: 10 bases; J trimming: 6 bases; junction bases outside the gene matches: 8. The CDR3 is made up of 14 amino acids.

V and J are TRBV7-9 and TRBJ1-5, with TRBD1 matching over 7 bases. The CDR3 is 13 residues long. With 3 bases clipped from V and 5 bases from J, the junction kept 1 base outside the gene matches. Per the germline V gene, CDR1 is SEHNR and CDR2 is FQNEAQ (reference sequence). CDR3 in amino acids: CASSFTGDQPQHF. For the CDR3, the DNA is TGTGCCAGCAGCTTTACAGGGGATCAGCCCCAGCATTTT.

The V gene is TRBV19, the J gene TRBJ1-2, with 9 bases identical to TRBD1. The CDR3 is made up of 16 amino acids. Trimming cost V 4 bases and J 3 bases; bases outside gene matches: 9. Germline CDR1 is LNHDA and CDR2 is SQIVND (reference sequence). CDR3 residues: CASSTSGQGLDYGYTF. DNA for the CDR3: TGTGCCAGTAGTACCTCGGGACAGGGACTTGACTATGGCTACACCTTC.

This chain links TRBV9 with TRBJ1-1; D remains ambiguous. The CDR3 is made up of 13 amino acids. From germline, CDR1 is SGDLS and CDR2 YYNGEE. Trimming shortened V by 4 bases and J by 1 base, and 8 bases separated the two germline ends. The CDR3 region has the DNA TGTGCCAGCAGCCCACAGACGAACACTGAAGCTTTCTTT. This sequence encodes CASSPQTNTEAFF. Together with reference TRBV9 and TRBJ1-1, the CDR3 gives the full variable domain: DSGVTQTPKHLITATGQRVTLRCSPRSGDLSVYWYQQSLDQGLQFLIQYYNGEERAKGNILERFSAQQFPDLHSELNLSSLELGDSALYFCASSPQTNTEAFFGQGTRLTVV.

The chain recombines TRBV7-2 with TRBJ2-7, with 11 bases fitting TRBD2. V lost 3 bases, J lost 0 bases, and 7 bases stayed unmatched. This CDR3 spans 17 amino acids. The germline gives CDR1 SGHTA, CDR2 FQGNSA. CDR3 sequence (DNA): TGTGCCAGCAGCTTTACCGGGACTAGCGGTAACTCCTACGAGCAGTACTTC. Residues: CASSFTGTSGNSYEQYF. The full variable domain, in which reference TRBV7-2 and TRBJ2-7 provide the parts outside the CDR3, is GAGVSQSPSNKVTEKGKDVELRCDPISGHTALYWYRQSLGQGLEFLIYFQGNSAPDKSGLPSDRFSAERTGGSVSTLTIQRTQQEDSAVYLCASSFTGTSGNSYEQYFGPGTRLTVT.

The chain couples TRBV4-1 to TRBJ2-7; D not resolved. V was cut by 0 bases and J by 6 bases, with 15 bases left in between. The CDR3 runs 15 residues. Germline assignment: CDR1 MGHRA and CDR2 YSYEKL. CDR3 amino acids: CASSQDRGDSREQYF. The CDR3 bases are TGCGCCAGCAGCCAAGATAGAGGAGATAGCCGCGAGCAGTACTTC.

The chain couples TRBV10-1 to TRBJ2-3, with 8 bases lining up with TRBD1. Germline V gene lookup returns CDR1 WNHNN and CDR2 SYGVQD (reference sequence). V shed 4 bases and J 5 bases; nucleotides not matched to a gene: 14. This CDR3 contains 17 residues. CDR3 coding DNA: TGCGCCAGCAGTGCATCCGGACAGGGACGTTCGGGAGATACGCAGTATTTT. Its protein is CASSASGQGRSGDTQYF.

The J gene is TRBJ2-1, the V gene TRBV18; D not certain. This CDR3 spans 15 amino acids. Germline CDR1 KGHSH, CDR2 LQKENI. Trimming removed 8 bases at V and 5 bases at J, with 19 bases between. Here the CDR3 reads CASKRGLVLNNEQFF. As DNA, the CDR3 is TGTGCCAGCAAACGTGGGCTTGTGTTGAACAATGAGCAGTTCTTC.

The rearrangement links TRBV5-1 to TRBJ1-2; maybe TRBD1 (6 bases). This CDR3 region has 13 residues. Germline V gene data show CDR1 as SGHRS and CDR2 as YFSETQ. V was trimmed by 6 bases and J by 5 bases, leaving 14 bases between them. As DNA, the CDR3 is TGCGCCAGCACAAGTACAGGGTTATATGGCTACACCTTC. Translation gives CASTSTGLYGYTF.

V and J are TRBV6-5 and TRBJ1-2; D is undetermined. V was pared by 4 bases and J by 4 bases, with 13 bases between. Germline V lookup: CDR1 MNHEY, CDR2 SVGAGI. The CDR3 is 14 amino acids. CDR3 amino acids: CASSLDGFPYGYTF. The CDR3 DNA reads as TGTGCCAGCAGTTTAGACGGGTTCCCCTATGGCTACACCTTC.

The chain is built from TRBV6-1 and TRBJ2-2, with D perhaps matching TRBD1 (6 bases). The ends were cut back, 11 bases at V and 4 bases at J, with 14 bases in the middle. Per the germline V gene, CDR1 is MNHNS and CDR2 is SASEGT. The CDR3 loop spans 13 amino acids. CDR3 loop: CASSHRATGELFF. In nucleotides, the CDR3 is TGTGCCTCGTCCCACAGGGCCACCGGGGAGCTGTTTTTT.

The gene calls are TRBV5-1 and TRBJ2-2, with 10 nucleotides matching TRBD2. The J segment lost 2 bases and the V segment lost 0 bases, leaving 1 base of the junction unmatched. Germline CDR1 is SGHRS and CDR2 is YFSETQ. This CDR3 is 16 amino acids long. DNA for the CDR3: TGCGCCAGCAGCTTGGGACTAGCGGGTAACACCGGGGAGCTGTTTTTT. This codes for CASSLGLAGNTGELFF.

This chain connects TRBV7-9 to TRBJ2-7; no clear D gene. Germline V gene lookup returns CDR1 SEHNR and CDR2 FQNEAQ (reference sequence). The V end lost 4 bases, the J end lost 0 bases, and 4 bases lay between the germline ends. This CDR3 has 12 amino acids. The CDR3 region has the DNA TGTGCCAGCAGCTCTAGCTCCTACGAGCAGTACTTC. Amino acid sequence: CASSSSSYEQYF.